This T cell receptor beta chain was recorded in a study of response to subunit inactivated influenza vaccine. Overall study results and limits: After each seasonal influenza vaccination, few new T cells are recruited, the authors suggested.

In this sample, this clonotype turned up a few times. The target antigen is unknown. MiXCR, run by TCRdb on the RT-PCR reads, gives a single entry per CDR3 protein. The sample has roughly 620,000 distinct CDR3 sequences; about 11% are singletons. The CDR3 has 16 residues. V dropped 4 bases and J dropped 2; count of bases not matched to a gene: 6. Germline CDR1 and CDR2: MGHRA and YSYEKL. The sample was also reused in another study, on T cells expressing NK-cell markers. That report adds: 5'RACE template switching with UMIs generated TCR beta cDNA. HCMV serostatus: seven of eight sequenced donors positive, one negative.

V gene TRBV4-1 combines with J gene TRBJ2-2; 8 nucleotides align to TRBD2. This TCR derives from a man aged 50-60 years who received an inactivated influenza vaccine. Sample: PBMCs from blood, taken on the day of vaccination. The CDR3 sequence: CASSRLSGANTGELFF. CDR3 nucleotide sequence: TGCGCCAGCAGCCGCCTTAGCGGGGCCAACACCGGGGAGCTGTTTTTT.